This record concerns one TCR beta chain sequence. Its antigen remains unidentified. This record comes from a study of beta chain features in type 1 diabetes. The overall study: When patients were set against healthy donors, age, gender and cell yields were similar. Study-wide findings and caveats: Across patients, naive, central memory and Treg TCRB repertoires exhibited apparently greater similarity than was observed across healthy donors. Type 1 diabetes patients showed a moderate but significant shortening of TCRB CDR3s in all four CD4+ subsets.

CD45RO/CCR7/CD25/CD127/CD95/CD27 staining was used to isolate CD4+ naive, central memory, regulatory and stem cell-like memory cells by sorting. The investigators reverse transcribed all of the isolated RNA, so they sequenced expressed TCRB transcripts. TCRdb's copy holds only in-frame clones and misses some; the assay was immunoSEQ multiplex PCR. The table has around 40,000 clones, almost 65% seen once; the top ten hold 2%. CDR3 length: 15 residues. V was pared by 6 bases and J by 3 bases, with 6 bases of the junction left unmatched. Per germline, CDR1 SNHLY and CDR2 FYNNEI. The specimen sequenced was Tregs from blood. The rearrangement uses TRBV2 and TRBJ2-7; 12 nucleotides match TRBD2. The sequence was collected from a woman under 40 in good health. CDR3 protein: CASSNPTSGGYEQYF. In DNA form, the CDR3 reads TGTGCCAGCAGCAATCCGACTAGCGGGGGCTACGAGCAGTACTTC.